The T cell receptor (beta chain) described here comes from a study of T cell responses to AZD1222 COVID-19 vaccine. General observations from the study: Elevations in Spike-specific TCR breadth and depth followed administration of two AZD1222 doses. Baseline antibody screening turned up just six seropositive AZD1222 recipients.

This clone came up once. Its specificity is unknown. Assay used: immunoSEQ multiplex PCR; TCRdb lists only in-frame clones, some missing. Of 130,000 to 150,000 clones listed, more than 85% are singletons. Material: peripheral blood, obtained on day 0 of AZD1222 vaccination. This clonotype was obtained from an adult in good health.

CDR3 in amino acids: CASSLWLTGIAGNTIYF. CDR3 sequence (DNA): TGTGCCAGCAGCTTGTGGCTGACAGGGATCGCTGGAAACACCATATATTTT. This sequence joins TRBV5-5 and TRBJ1-3; 7 bases agree with TRBD1. Unmatched junction bases numbered 9, after V lost 1 base and J lost 2 bases. Germline V gene data show CDR1 as SGHKS and CDR2 as YYEKEE (reference sequence). The CDR3 length is 17 residues.